This T cell receptor (beta chain) was observed in a study of OX40 agonist ivuxolimab in advanced cancers. This clone was counted between two and nine times. This CDR3 is 14 amino acids long. Germline V CDR1 and CDR2: GTSNPN, SVGIG (reference sequence). Trimming removed 2 bases at V and 4 bases at J, with 12 bases between. Here immunoSEQ multiplex PCR was the method, and the copy in TCRdb shows in-frame clones only, minus some. The table shows about 22,000 clones, with approximately 86% occurring only once. Blood sampling was done at baseline, cycle 4 day 1, and cycle 7 day 1. The TCR originated in an adult with an advanced solid tumor such as melanoma, head and neck, liver or kidney cancer. The sequencing used CD4+ or CD8+ T cells sorted from blood, collected in a trial of the OX40 agonist ivuxolimab. J is TRBJ2-1 and V is TRBV30; perhaps TRBD2 as D (6 bases). The CDR3 protein is CAWSNGGAYNEQFF. In nucleotides, the CDR3 is TGTGCCTGGAGTAACGGGGGTGCATACAATGAGCAGTTCTTC.